This T cell receptor (beta chain) was found in a study of T-cell memory formation after mild COVID-19. Whole-study context: Largely donor-specific sequence clusters came from a couple of donors. Study outcomes and limitations: Clones that got smaller from day 15 to 85 had even CD4/CD8, while clones growing later tipped toward CD4+. Within pre-infection memory, some responding clones were found, suggesting cross-reactive memory joined.

Germline values: CDR1 SEHNR, CDR2 FQNEAQ (reference sequence). The CDR3 sequence is 15 residues long. With 5 bases clipped from V and 6 bases from J, the junction kept 10 bases outside the gene matches. cDNA libraries for TCR alpha and TCR beta, carrying sample barcodes and UMIs, came from 5'RACE with constant-segment primers. Each CDR3 protein gets one entry after TCRdb re-called the 5' RACE reads with MiXCR. The table records about 400,000 distinct CDR3 sequences, about 16% of them present only once. Worth noting for this clonotype: Its antigen is as yet unknown.

The source of this sequence is a man aged 18 to 30 who had mild COVID-19 (a few samples of this study predate the infection). Cell type and time point are not known. The chain carries TRBV7-9 and TRBJ1-2, with 9 bases that match TRBD1. The sample comprised PBMCs or a T cell subset sorted from them (not recorded which). CDR3 sequence: CASSPPGTGLDGYTF. The CDR3 coding sequence is TGTGCCAGCAGCCCCCCCGGGACAGGGCTCGATGGCTACACCTTC.